This entry lists 16 T cell receptor beta chains sequenced from one sample in a study of shared clonotypes between healthy human individuals. Data came from immunoSEQ multiplex PCR; TCRdb stores just in-frame clones and leaves some out. The data hold around 500,000 clones, with about 85% observed a single time. The sequenced sample was PBMCs. The receptors derive from a woman aged 40-49 years in good health. Some clones in this sample may be carry-over from other donors' samples.

This clone showed up just once. This sequence joins TRBV7-8 and TRBJ2-3; 7 bases fit TRBD2. This CDR3 contains 13 residues. CDR1 and CDR2 (germline): SGHVS, FQNEAQ. The V gene end was trimmed by 8 bases and the J gene end by 3 bases; junction bases not matched to a gene: 5. CDR3 DNA: TGTGCCAGCCGGGAGGTGGGGACAGATACGCAGTATTTT. Amino acid sequence: CASREVGTDTQYF.

The genes are TRBV5-4 and TRBJ2-7; 15 positions match TRBD2. CDR1 SGHNT and CDR2 YYREEE come from the germline V gene (reference sequence). V lost 0 bases, J lost 8 bases, and 9 bases stayed unmatched. The CDR3 contains 17 residues. CDR3 residues: CASSLGGLAGGNPKQYF. CDR3 bases: TGTGCCAGCAGCTTGGGAGGACTAGCGGGGGGGAACCCGAAGCAGTACTTC.

The chain links TRBV25-1 to TRBJ1-2, with 7 bases matching TRBD1. CDR1 is MGHDK, CDR2 SYGVNS, per germline. The CDR3 has 14 amino acids. Trimming removed 2 bases from V and 3 bases from J; junction bases left unmatched: 3. CDR3 nucleotides: TGTGCCAGCAGTGAAGTCAGGGGGTACTATGGCTACACCTTC. Protein product: CASSEVRGYYGYTF.

The CDR3 loop reads CASSPTIGLYGYTF. The CDR3 DNA is TGTGCCAGCAGCCCTACAATTGGTCTCTATGGCTACACCTTC. The chain is built from TRBV7-9 and TRBJ1-2; unclear D gene. The germline gives CDR1 SEHNR, CDR2 FQNEAQ (reference sequence). V gave up 5 bases and J gave up 4 bases, with 14 bases separating them. The CDR3 runs 14 residues.

The chain couples TRBV6-5 to TRBJ2-1; 7 bases are a match to TRBD2. V lost 2 bases, J lost 4 bases, and 5 bases stayed unmatched. This CDR3 is 15 amino acids long. The germline V gene has CDR1 MNHEY and CDR2 SVGAGI. The CDR3 region is CASSYTLAEYNEQFF. DNA of the CDR3: TGTGCCAGCAGTTACACGCTAGCGGAGTACAATGAGCAGTTCTTC.

Points on this clone: With only one base between it and a far larger clone, this is likely a read error. The same CDR3 is also encoded by other DNA sequences in this sample. The CDR3 loop is CASSLLRDTGANVLTF. The CDR3 coding sequence is TGTGCCAGTAGTTTATTACGGGATACTGGGGCCAACGTCCTGACTTTC. This chain connects TRBV28 to TRBJ2-6, with D perhaps matching TRBD2 (5 bases). Germline V CDR1 and CDR2: MDHEN, SYDVKM. This CDR3 contains 16 residues.

V usage is TRBV27 and J usage is TRBJ1-5; D might be TRBD1 (5 bases). This CDR3 contains 15 residues. Trimming shortened V by 2 bases and J by 6 bases, and 14 bases separated the two germline ends. From germline, CDR1 is MNHEY and CDR2 SMNVEV (reference sequence). This CDR3 is CASSLRGSGRQPQHF. The CDR3 bases are TGTGCCAGCAGTTTAAGGGGTTCGGGTCGTCAGCCCCAGCATTTT.

The chain employs TRBV30 and TRBJ1-2, with 8 bases fitting TRBD1. The CDR3 length is 13 residues. Germline V lookup: CDR1 GTSNPN, CDR2 SVGIG (reference sequence). With V trimmed by 1 base and J by 9 bases, 7 bases remained unmatched. CDR3 protein: CAWSAQGGRSYTF. The CDR3 DNA reads TGTGCCTGGAGTGCACAGGGGGGACGGAGCTACACCTTC.

V is TRBV4-2 and J is TRBJ2-3, with 7 positions matching TRBD2. The germline CDR1 and CDR2 sequences are LGHNA and YNFKEQ. This CDR3 is built from 16 residues. Losses at the gene ends were 1 base for V and 5 bases for J; bases not matched to a gene: 9. CDR3 region: CASSQGLLAAIDTQYF. The CDR3 bases are TGTGCCAGCAGCCAAGGTCTCCTAGCGGCAATAGATACGCAGTATTTT.

The gene calls are TRBV28 and TRBJ1-2, with 7 nucleotides matching TRBD1. The length of the CDR3 is 14 residues. Germline CDR1 and CDR2: MDHEN and SYDVKM. Trimming took 2 bases from V and 7 from J; bases not matched to a gene: 7. The CDR3 nucleotides are TGTGCCAGCAGTTTAATGCGACAGGGCCGTGGCTACACCTTC. It yields the protein CASSLMRQGRGYTF.

V is TRBV19 and J is TRBJ2-5; D is unclear. Trimming cost V 3 bases and J 1 base, with 6 bases left between them. The length of the CDR3 is 13 residues. Germline V gene data show CDR1 as LNHDA and CDR2 as SQIVND (reference sequence). CDR3 sequence: CASSIRLQETQYF. The CDR3, as DNA: TGTGCCAGTAGTATTAGGCTCCAAGAGACCCAGTACTTC.

Only a few counts were recorded for this clone. The rearrangement joins TRBV6-5 to TRBJ2-3; D possibly corresponds to TRBD1 (6 bases). The V gene's germline CDR1 is MNHEY and CDR2 SVGAGI. The V end lost 2 bases, the J end lost 2 bases, and 8 bases lay between the germline ends. The CDR3 is 14 amino acids. CDR3 in DNA: TGTGCCAGCAGTTACCGGGACAACACAGATACGCAGTATTTT. Translated, it gives CASSYRDNTDTQYF.

This clone was seen a few times. The likely explanation is a read error, given a far larger clone one base away. The J gene is TRBJ2-5, the V gene TRBV30; 7 nucleotides match TRBD2. The junction had 14 bases not matched to a gene; V was cut back by 4 bases and J by 3 bases. This CDR3 has 16 residues. Germline CDR1 is GTSNPN and CDR2 is SVGIG (reference sequence). In DNA form, the CDR3 reads TGTGCCTGGAAGACGGTTAGCCTAGCGGCCAAAGAGACCCAGTACTTC. Amino acid sequence: CAWKTVSLAAKETQYF.

Worth noting for this clone: This is likely an artifact of a read error, given a far larger clone one base away. The chain joins TRBV12-5 to TRBJ1-2; TRBD1 is a possible D gene (6 bases). CDR3 size: 12 residues. CDR1 and CDR2 from the germline V gene are LGHNT and FRNRAP. CDR3 in amino acids: CASGPGAYSYTF. The DNA of the CDR3 is TGTGCTAGTGGTCCAGGGGCCTATAGCTACACCTTC.

This clone appeared a single time. V is TRBV9 and J is TRBJ2-5; D is undetermined. The V and J ends lost 0 bases and 5 bases respectively, with 11 bases between them. The germline gives CDR1 SGDLS, CDR2 YYNGEE. CDR3 length: 14 amino acids. The CDR3 bases are TGTGCCAGCAGCGTAGACCCGGCCCGGGAGACCCAGTACTTC. Amino acids: CASSVDPARETQYF.

J is TRBJ2-5 and V is TRBV15, with D possibly TRBD2 on 5 matching bases. V lost 0 bases to trimming and J lost 5 bases, with 10 bases between them. The CDR3 has 14 amino acids. In germline, CDR1 is LNHNV, CDR2 YYDKDF (reference sequence). DNA for the CDR3: TGTGCCACCAGCAGAGATCTAGCTTGGGAGACCCAGTACTTC. Protein: CATSRDLAWETQYF.